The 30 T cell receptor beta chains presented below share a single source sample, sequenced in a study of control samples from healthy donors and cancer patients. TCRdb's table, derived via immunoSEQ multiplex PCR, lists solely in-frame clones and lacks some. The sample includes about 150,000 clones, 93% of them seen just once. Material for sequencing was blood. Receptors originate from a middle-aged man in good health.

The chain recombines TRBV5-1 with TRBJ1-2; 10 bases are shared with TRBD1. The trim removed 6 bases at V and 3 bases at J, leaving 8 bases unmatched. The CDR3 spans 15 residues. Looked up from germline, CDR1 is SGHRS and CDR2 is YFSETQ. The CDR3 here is CASKPTGGSYYGYTF. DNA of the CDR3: TGCGCCAGCAAGCCGACAGGGGGCTCTTACTATGGCTACACCTTC. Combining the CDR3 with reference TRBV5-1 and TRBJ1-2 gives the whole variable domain KAGVTQTPRYLIKTRGQQVTLSCSPISGHRSVSWYQQTPGQGLQFLFEYFSETQRNKGNFPGRFSGRQFSNSRSEMNVSTLELGDSALYLCASKPTGGSYYGYTFGSGTRLTVV.

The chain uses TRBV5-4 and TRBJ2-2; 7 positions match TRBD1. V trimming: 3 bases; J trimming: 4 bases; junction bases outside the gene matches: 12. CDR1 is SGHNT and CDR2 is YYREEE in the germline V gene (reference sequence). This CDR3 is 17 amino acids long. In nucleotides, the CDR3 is TGTGCCAGCAGCTCACCAACAGGGGTAGTAGGCACCGGGGAGCTGTTTTTT. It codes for CASSSPTGVVGTGELFF.

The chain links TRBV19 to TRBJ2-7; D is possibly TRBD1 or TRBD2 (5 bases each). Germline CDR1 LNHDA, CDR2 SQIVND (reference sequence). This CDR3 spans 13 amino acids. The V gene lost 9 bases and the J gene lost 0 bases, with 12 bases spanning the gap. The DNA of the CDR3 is TGTGCCAGCGGCCGGGACGGCTCCTACGAGCAGTACTTC. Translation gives CASGRDGSYEQYF.

The DNA of the CDR3 is TGTGCCTCCAGGGCCAGGCGTAACACAGATACGCAGTATTTT. Its protein is CASRARRNTDTQYF. The chain is built from TRBV19 and TRBJ2-3, with D perhaps matching TRBD1 (5 bases). Germline loops: CDR1 LNHDA, CDR2 SQIVND (reference sequence). V was pared by 11 bases and J by 2 bases, with 17 bases between. This CDR3 spans 14 amino acids.

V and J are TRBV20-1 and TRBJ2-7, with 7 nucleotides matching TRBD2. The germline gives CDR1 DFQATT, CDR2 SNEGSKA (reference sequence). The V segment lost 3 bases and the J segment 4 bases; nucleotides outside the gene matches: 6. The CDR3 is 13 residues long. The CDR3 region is CSASGGGSYEQYF. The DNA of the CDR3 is TGCAGTGCTAGTGGCGGGGGATCTTACGAGCAGTACTTC.

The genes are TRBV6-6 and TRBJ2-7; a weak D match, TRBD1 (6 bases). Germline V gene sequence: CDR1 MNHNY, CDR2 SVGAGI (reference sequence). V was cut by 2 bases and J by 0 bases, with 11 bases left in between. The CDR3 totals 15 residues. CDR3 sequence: CASSYPQGTSYEQYF. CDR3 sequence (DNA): TGTGCCAGCAGTTACCCACAGGGAACCTCCTACGAGCAGTACTTC.

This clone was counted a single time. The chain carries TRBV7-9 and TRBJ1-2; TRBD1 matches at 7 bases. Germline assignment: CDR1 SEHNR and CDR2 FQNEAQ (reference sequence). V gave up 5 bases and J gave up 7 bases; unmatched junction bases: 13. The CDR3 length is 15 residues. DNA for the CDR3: TGTGCCAGCAGCAACCGACAGGGCTTTATCGGTGGCTACACCTTC. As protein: CASSNRQGFIGGYTF.

CDR3 residues: CASSLVASGQETQYF. DNA of the CDR3: TGTGCCAGCAGCTTAGTCGCTAGCGGGCAAGAGACCCAGTACTTC. The gene calls are TRBV7-6 and TRBJ2-5; 8 bases are a match to TRBD2. This CDR3 region has 15 residues. V lost 1 base, J lost 2 bases, and 3 bases stayed unmatched. The germline gives CDR1 SGHVS, CDR2 FNYEAQ.

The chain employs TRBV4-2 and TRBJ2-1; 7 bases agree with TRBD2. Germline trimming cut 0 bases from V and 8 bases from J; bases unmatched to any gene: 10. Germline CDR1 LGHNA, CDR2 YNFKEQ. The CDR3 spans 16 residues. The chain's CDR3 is CASSQEGRGVWDEQFF. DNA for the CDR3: TGTGCCAGCAGCCAAGAGGGTCGGGGGGTCTGGGATGAGCAGTTCTTC.

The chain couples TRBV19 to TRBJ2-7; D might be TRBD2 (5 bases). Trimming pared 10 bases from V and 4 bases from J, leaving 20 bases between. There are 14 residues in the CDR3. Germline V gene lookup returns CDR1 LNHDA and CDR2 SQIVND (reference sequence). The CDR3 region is CATSLTGRSYEQYF. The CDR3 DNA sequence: TGTGCCACTTCCTTAACGGGGAGATCGTACGAGCAGTACTTC.

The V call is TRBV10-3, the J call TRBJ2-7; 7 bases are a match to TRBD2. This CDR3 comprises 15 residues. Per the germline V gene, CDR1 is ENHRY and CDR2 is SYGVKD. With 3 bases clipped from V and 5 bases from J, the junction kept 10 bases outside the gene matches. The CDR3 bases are TGTGCCATCAGTGACCAGGGCGCTGGGAGGGACGAGCAGTACTTC. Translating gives CAISDQGAGRDEQYF.

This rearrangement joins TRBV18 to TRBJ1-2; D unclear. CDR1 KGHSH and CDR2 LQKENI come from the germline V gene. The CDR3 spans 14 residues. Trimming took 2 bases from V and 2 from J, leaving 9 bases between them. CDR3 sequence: CASSPLIGNYGYTF. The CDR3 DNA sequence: TGTGCCAGCTCACCATTAATAGGGAACTATGGCTACACCTTC.

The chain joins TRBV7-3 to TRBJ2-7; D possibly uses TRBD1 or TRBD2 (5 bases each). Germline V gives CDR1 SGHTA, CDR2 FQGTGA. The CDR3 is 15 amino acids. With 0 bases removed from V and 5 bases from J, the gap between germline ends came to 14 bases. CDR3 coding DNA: TGTGCCAGCAGCTTAACGTCCTCGGGACGCAACGAGCAGTACTTC. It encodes CASSLTSSGRNEQYF.

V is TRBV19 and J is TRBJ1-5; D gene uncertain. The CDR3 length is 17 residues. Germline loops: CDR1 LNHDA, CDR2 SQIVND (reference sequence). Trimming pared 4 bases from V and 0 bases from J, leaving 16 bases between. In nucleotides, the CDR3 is TGTGCCAGTAGTACCGGTCGAGGGCGATCTAGCAATCAGCCCCAGCATTTT. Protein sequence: CASSTGRGRSSNQPQHF.

CDR3 nucleotide sequence: TGTGCCAGCTCACTCGATCCCAATACGCAGTATTTT. Amino acids: CASSLDPNTQYF. The chain carries TRBV18 and TRBJ2-3; no firm D call. In germline, CDR1 is KGHSH, CDR2 LQKENI. Trimming took 4 bases from V and 7 from J, leaving 9 bases between them. The CDR3 consists of 12 residues.

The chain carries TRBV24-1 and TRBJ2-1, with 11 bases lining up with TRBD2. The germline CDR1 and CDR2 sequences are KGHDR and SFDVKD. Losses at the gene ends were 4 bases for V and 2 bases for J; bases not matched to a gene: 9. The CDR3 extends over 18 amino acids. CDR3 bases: TGTGCCACCAGTGACCCAGCCACTAGCGGGGGCACCTACAATGAGCAGTTCTTC. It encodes CATSDPATSGGTYNEQFF.

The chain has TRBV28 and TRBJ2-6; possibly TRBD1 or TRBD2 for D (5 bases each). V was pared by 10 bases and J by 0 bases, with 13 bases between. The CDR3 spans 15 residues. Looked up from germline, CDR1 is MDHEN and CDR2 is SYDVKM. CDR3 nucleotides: TGTGCCACCCTGGGACGGCACTCTGGGGCCAACGTCCTGACTTTC. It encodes CATLGRHSGANVLTF.

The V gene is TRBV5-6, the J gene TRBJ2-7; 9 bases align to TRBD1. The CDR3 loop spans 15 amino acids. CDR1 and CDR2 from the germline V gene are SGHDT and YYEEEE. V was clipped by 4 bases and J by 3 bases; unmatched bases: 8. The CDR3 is CASSRGGQGHYEQYF. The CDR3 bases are TGTGCCAGCAGCAGGGGGGGACAGGGCCACTACGAGCAGTACTTC.

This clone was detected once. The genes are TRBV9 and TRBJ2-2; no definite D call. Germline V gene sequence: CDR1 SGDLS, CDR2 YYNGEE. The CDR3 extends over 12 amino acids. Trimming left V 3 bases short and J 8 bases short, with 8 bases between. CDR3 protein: CASSGPGGELFF. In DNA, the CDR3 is TGTGCCAGCAGCGGACCCGGGGGGGAGCTGTTTTTT.

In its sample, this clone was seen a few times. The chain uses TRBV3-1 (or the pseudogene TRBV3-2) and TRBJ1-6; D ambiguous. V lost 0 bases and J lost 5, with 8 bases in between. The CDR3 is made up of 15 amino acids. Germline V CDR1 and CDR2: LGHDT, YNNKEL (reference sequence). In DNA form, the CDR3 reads TGTGCCAGCAGCCAAGAACGCCTGAATAATTCACCCCTCCACTTT. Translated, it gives CASSQERLNNSPLHF.

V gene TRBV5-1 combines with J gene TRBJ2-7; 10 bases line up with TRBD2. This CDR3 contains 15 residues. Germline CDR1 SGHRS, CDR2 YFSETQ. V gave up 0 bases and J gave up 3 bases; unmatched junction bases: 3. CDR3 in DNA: TGCGCCAGCAGCTTGGATCCTAGCGGGAGCTACGAGCAGTACTTC. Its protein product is CASSLDPSGSYEQYF. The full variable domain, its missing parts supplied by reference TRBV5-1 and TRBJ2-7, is KAGVTQTPRYLIKTRGQQVTLSCSPISGHRSVSWYQQTPGQGLQFLFEYFSETQRNKGNFPGRFSGRQFSNSRSEMNVSTLELGDSALYLCASSLDPSGSYEQYFGPGTRLTVT.

The CDR3 is CASSLGREYGYTF. CDR3 DNA: TGCGCCAGCAGCTTGGGTCGGGAGTATGGCTACACCTTC. The chain is built from TRBV5-1 and TRBJ1-2; D not certain. V dropped 0 bases and J dropped 5 bases, with 8 bases sitting between them. The length of the CDR3 is 13 residues. The V gene's germline CDR1 is SGHRS and CDR2 YFSETQ.

CDR3 sequence (DNA): TGTGCCAGCAGGGGGGGCAGTGCCGAAGGGCAGTACTTC. It translates to CASRGGSAEGQYF. This chain links TRBV28 with TRBJ2-7; either TRBD1 or TRBD2 may fit D (6 bases each). V dropped 6 bases and J dropped 9 bases, with 18 bases sitting between them. Germline loops: CDR1 MDHEN, CDR2 SYDVKM. This CDR3 has 13 amino acids.

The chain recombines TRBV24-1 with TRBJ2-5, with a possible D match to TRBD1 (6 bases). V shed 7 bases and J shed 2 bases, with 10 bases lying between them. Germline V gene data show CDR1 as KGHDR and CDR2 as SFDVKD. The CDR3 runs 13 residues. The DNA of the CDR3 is TGTGCCACCAGACGGACAGAGCAAGAGACCCAGTACTTC. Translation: CATRRTEQETQYF.

The DNA of the CDR3 is TGTGCCAGCAGCTTATCAGGGGAGAACACTGAAGCTTTCTTT. Its protein product is CASSLSGENTEAFF. The chain employs TRBV5-5 and TRBJ1-1; the D gene is possibly TRBD1 (6 bases). V dropped 2 bases and J dropped 1 base, with 9 bases sitting between them. This CDR3 region has 14 residues. Germline CDR1 SGHKS, CDR2 YYEKEE (reference sequence).

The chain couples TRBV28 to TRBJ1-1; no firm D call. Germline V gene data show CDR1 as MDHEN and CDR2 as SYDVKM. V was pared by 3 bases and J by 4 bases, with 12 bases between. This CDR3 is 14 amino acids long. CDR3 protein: CASSFSDGGTEAFF. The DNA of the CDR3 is TGTGCCAGCAGTTTCTCAGACGGAGGCACTGAAGCTTTCTTT.

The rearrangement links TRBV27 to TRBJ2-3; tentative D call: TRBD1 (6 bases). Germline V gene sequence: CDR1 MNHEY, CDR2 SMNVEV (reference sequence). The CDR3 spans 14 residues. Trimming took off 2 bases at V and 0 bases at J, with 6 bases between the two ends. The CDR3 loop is CASSLQGSTDTQYF. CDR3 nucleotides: TGTGCCAGCAGTTTACAGGGGAGCACAGATACGCAGTATTTT.

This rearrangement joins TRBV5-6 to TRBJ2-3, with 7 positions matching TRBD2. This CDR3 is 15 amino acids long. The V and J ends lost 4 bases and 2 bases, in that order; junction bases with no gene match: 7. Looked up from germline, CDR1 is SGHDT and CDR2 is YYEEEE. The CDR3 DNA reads TGTGCCAGCAGCCCAACCGGGACTAACACAGATACGCAGTATTTT. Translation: CASSPTGTNTDTQYF.

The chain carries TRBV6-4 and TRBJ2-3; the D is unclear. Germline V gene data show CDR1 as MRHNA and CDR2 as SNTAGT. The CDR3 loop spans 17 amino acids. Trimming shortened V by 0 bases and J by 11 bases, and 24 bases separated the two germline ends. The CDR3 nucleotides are TGTGCCAGCAGTGACTCCCCCCAGCGCTCCCCCTCACCATGGCAGTATTTT. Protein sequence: CASSDSPQRSPSPWQYF.

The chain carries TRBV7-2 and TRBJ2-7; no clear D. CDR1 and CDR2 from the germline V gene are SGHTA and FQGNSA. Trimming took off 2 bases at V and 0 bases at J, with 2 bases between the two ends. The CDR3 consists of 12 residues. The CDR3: CASSLSSYEQYF. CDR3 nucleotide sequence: TGTGCCAGCAGCTTAAGCTCCTACGAGCAGTACTTC.